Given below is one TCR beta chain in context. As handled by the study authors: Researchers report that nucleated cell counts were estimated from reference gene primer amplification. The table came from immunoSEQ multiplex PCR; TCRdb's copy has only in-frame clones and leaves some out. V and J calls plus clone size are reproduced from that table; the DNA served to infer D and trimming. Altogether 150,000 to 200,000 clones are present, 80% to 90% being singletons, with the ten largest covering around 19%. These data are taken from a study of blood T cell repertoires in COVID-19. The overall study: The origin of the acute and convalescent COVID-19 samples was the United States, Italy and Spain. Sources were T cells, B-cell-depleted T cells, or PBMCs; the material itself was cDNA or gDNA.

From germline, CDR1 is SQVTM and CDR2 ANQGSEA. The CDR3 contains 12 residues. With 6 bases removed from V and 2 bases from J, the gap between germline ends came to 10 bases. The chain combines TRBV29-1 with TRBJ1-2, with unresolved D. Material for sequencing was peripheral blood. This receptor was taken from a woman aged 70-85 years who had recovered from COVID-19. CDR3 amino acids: CSVAPGNYGYTF. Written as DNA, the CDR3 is TGCAGCGTGGCCCCGGGGAACTATGGCTACACCTTC.